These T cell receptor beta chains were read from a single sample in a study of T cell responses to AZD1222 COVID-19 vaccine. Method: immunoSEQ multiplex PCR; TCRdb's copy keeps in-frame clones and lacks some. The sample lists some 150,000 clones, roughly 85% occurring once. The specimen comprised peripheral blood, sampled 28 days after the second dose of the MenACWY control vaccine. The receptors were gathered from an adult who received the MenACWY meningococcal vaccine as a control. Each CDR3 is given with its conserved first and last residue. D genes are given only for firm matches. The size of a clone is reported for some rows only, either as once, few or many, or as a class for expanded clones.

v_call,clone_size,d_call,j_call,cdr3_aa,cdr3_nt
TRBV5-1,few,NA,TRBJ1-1,CASSAGTATEAFF,TGCGCCAGCAGCGCCGGGACGGCAACTGAAGCTTTCTTT
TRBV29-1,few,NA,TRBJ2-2,CSVDAGLTGELFF,TGCAGCGTTGATGCCGGGTTGACCGGGGAGCTGTTTTTT
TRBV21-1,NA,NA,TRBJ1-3,CASSKAEWKSGNTIYF,TGTGCCAGCAGCAAAGCGGAGTGGAAATCTGGAAACACCATATATTTT
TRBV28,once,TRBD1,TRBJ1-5,CAGNRGEDQPQHF,TGTGCCGGGAACAGGGGCGAGGATCAGCCCCAGCATTTT
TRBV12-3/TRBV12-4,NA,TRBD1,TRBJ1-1,CASSRQGTEAFF,TGTGCCAGCAGTCGACAGGGGACTGAAGCTTTCTTT
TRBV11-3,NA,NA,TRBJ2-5,CASSRETQYF,TGTGCCAGCTCGAGAGAGACCCAGTACTTC
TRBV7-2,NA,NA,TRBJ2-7,CASSLLEGLALVPRYEQYF,TGTGCCAGCAGCTTACTCGAAGGATTAGCGCTAGTCCCCCGCTACGAGCAGTACTTC
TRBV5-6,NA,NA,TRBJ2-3,CASSSSLGTDTQYF,TGTGCCAGCAGCTCCTCTCTCGGCACAGATACGCAGTATTTT
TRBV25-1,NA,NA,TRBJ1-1,CASTQGLGEAFF,TGTGCCAGCACTCAGGGGTTGGGCGAAGCTTTCTTT
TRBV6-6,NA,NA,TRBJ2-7,CASSYSSRQNEQYF,TGTGCCAGCAGTTACTCGTCACGGCAAAACGAGCAGTACTTC
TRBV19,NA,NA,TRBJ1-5,CASSLVGFQPQHF,TGTGCCAGTAGCCTGGTGGGGTTCCAGCCCCAGCATTTT
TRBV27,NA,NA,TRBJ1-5,CASSRRDGYQPQHF,TGTGCCAGCAGCCGACGGGACGGCTATCAGCCCCAGCATTTT
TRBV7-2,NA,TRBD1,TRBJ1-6,CASSPLDRARSPLHF,TGTGCCAGCAGCCCCCTGGACAGGGCTCGGTCACCCCTCCACTTT
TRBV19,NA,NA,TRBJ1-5,CASSSESNQPQHF,TGTGCCAGTAGTAGCGAAAGCAATCAGCCCCAGCATTTT
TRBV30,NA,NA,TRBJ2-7,CAWSVIPGYEQYF,TGTGCCTGGAGTGTAATCCCGGGCTACGAGCAGTACTTC
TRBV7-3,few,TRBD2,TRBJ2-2,CASTQSGGTNTGELFF,TGTGCCAGCACCCAGTCGGGGGGAACAAACACCGGGGAGCTGTTTTTT
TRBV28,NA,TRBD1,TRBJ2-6,CASSGPGQRPSGANVLTF,TGTGCCAGCAGTGGGCCGGGACAGCGACCTTCTGGGGCCAACGTCCTGACTTTC
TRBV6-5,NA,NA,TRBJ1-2,CASTRPPNYGYTF,TGTGCCAGCACCAGGCCTCCTAACTATGGCTACACCTTC
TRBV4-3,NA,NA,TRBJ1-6,CASSHARSGAGHNSPLHF,TGCGCCAGCAGCCATGCCCGATCAGGGGCCGGACATAATTCACCCCTCCACTTT
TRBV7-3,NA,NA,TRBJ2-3,CASSPQGGGSTDTQYF,TGTGCCAGCAGCCCCCAGGGTGGGGGGTCCACAGATACGCAGTATTTT
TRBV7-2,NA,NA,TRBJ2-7,CASSLRSGTSEEQYF,TGTGCCAGCAGCTTACGGTCGGGGACATCGGAGGAGCAGTACTTC
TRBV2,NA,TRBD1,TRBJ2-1,CASTTGGSEQFF,TGTGCCAGCACCACAGGGGGCTCTGAGCAGTTCTTC
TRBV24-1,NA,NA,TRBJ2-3,CATSDPRGTDTQYF,TGTGCCACCAGTGACCCCCGAGGCACAGATACGCAGTATTTT
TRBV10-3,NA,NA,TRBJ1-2,CAISESLSFVSNYGYTF,TGTGCCATCAGTGAGTCTTTATCTTTCGTCTCTAACTATGGCTACACCTTC
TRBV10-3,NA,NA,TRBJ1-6,CAISGHSGDTSSPLHF,TGTGCCATCAGTGGTCATTCCGGGGACACCTCGTCCCCCCTCCACTTT
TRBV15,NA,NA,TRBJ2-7,CATSSSGEQYF,TGTGCCACCAGCAGCTCGGGCGAGCAGTACTTC
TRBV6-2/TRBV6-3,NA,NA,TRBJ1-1,CASSQGRGDYMNTEAFF,TGTGCCAGCAGTCAAGGGAGGGGTGACTACATGAACACTGAAGCTTTCTTT
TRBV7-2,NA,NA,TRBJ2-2,CASSPSLGQFVAGELFF,TGTGCCAGCAGCCCCTCCCTTGGCCAGTTCGTAGCCGGGGAGCTGTTTTTT
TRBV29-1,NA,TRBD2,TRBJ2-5,CSAGGQETQYF,TGCAGTGCGGGGGGGCAAGAGACCCAGTACTTC
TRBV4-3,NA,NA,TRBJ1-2,CASSQELGPVSYTF,TGCGCCAGCAGCCAAGAATTGGGGCCAGTAAGCTACACCTTC
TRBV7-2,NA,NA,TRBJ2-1,CASKPQEGRMGNEQFF,TGTGCCAGCAAACCCCAGGAAGGAAGAATGGGCAATGAGCAGTTCTTC
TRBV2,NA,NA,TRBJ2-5,CASDGSGAEETQYF,TGTGCCAGCGATGGCTCGGGGGCTGAAGAGACCCAGTACTTC